Presented here are 4 T cell receptor beta chains from one specimen sequenced in a study of blood T cell repertoires in COVID-19. Some clones are missing from TCRdb's copy, which holds only in-frame ones; the method was immunoSEQ multiplex PCR. This sample has 200,000 to 300,000 clones, with roughly 88% found just once. The material sequenced was PBMCs or T cells enriched from blood (not recorded which). The receptors stem from a woman between 50 and 59 years old who had recovered from COVID-19.

The V and J genes are TRBV5-1 and TRBJ1-2; unclear D gene. The CDR3 length is 14 residues. V shed 3 bases and J shed 2 bases, with 11 bases lying between them. Germline CDR1 SGHRS, CDR2 YFSETQ. The CDR3 reads CASSSHAANYGYTF. The DNA for the CDR3 is TGCGCCAGCAGCTCTCATGCGGCGAACTATGGCTACACCTTC.

This chain connects TRBV28 to TRBJ2-7, with 12 nucleotides matching TRBD1. The trim removed 8 bases at V and 6 bases at J, leaving 8 bases unmatched. This CDR3 has 14 amino acids. Germline values: CDR1 MDHEN, CDR2 SYDVKM. CDR3 protein: CASLPGQGASEQYF. The CDR3 nucleotides are TGTGCCAGCCTCCCGGGACAGGGGGCAAGCGAGCAGTACTTC.

The gene calls are TRBV28 and TRBJ1-5; 9 nucleotides match TRBD1. Per germline, CDR1 MDHEN and CDR2 SYDVKM. The CDR3 has 15 amino acids. Trimming removed 6 bases from V and 7 bases from J; junction bases left unmatched: 10. The CDR3 DNA follows: TGTGCCAGCAGCCTTATACAGGGGGCAAAGCAGCCCCAGCATTTT. This codes for CASSLIQGAKQPQHF.

The J gene is TRBJ1-2, the V gene TRBV2, with 8 bases identical to TRBD1. Unmatched junction bases numbered 8, after V lost 7 bases and J lost 7 bases. Looked up from germline, CDR1 is SNHLY and CDR2 is FYNNEI. The CDR3 totals 13 residues. This CDR3 reads CASTEDRVAGYTF. Here the CDR3 DNA reads TGTGCCAGCACCGAGGACAGGGTCGCTGGCTACACCTTC. Complete variable domain (other parts from reference TRBV2 and TRBJ1-2): EPEVTQTPSHQVTQMGQEVILRCVPISNHLYFYWYRQILGQKVEFLVSFYNNEISEKSEIFDDQFSVERPDGSNFTLKIRSTKLEDSAMYFCASTEDRVAGYTFGSGTRLTVV.